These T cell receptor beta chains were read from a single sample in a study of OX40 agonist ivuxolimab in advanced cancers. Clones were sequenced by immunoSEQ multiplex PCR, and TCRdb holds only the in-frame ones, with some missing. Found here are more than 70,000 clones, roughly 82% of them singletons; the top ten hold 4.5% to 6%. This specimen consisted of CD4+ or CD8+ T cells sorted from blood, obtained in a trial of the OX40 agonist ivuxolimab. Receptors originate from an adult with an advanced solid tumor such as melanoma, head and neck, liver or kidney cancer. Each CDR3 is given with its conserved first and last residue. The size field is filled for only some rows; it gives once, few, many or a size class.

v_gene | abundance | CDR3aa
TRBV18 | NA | CASSPPMGVGNTIYF
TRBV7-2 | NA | CASSLQGRKYGYTF
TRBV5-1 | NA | CASSRATGGRQETQYF
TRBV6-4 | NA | CASSDSGLSNYGYTF
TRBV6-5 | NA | CASSYATGSYEQYF
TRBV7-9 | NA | CASSLGGLAGYNEQFF
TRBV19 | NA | CASRRDSASYEQYF
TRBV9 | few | CASSVEPSGMTYEQYF
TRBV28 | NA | CASSPNDRWDKLFF
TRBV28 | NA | CASSSSDTFSYEQYF
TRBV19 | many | CASRTGVRNVFGYTF
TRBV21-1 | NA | CASSKERDSCGTGELFF
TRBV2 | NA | CASSGRAIDGYTF
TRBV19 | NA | CASSSPGGGNGANVLTF
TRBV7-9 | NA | CASSARGPGYNEQFF
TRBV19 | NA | CASHNSGANVLTF
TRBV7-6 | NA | CASSSGTSGTGELFF
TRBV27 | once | CASSSDRDRANEQYF
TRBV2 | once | CASSGREALGFF
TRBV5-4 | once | CASRSLTGATSNYGYTF
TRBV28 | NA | CASSSPGTLKNIQYF
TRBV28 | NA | CASSLVGAPYEQYF
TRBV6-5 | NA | CASSPTVGDTEAFF
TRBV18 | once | CASSPDGHPKWSPLHF
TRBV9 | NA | CASSVGPNTGELFF
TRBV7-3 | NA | CASSHTGLQGFNQPQHF
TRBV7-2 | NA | CASSKDSGGRYKYF
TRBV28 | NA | CASSIFNEKLFF
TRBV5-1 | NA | CASSSGDRGGEKLFF
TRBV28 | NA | CASSLMYNEQFF
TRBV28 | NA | CASNRDRGEPQHF
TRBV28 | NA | CASSRGVIQPQHF
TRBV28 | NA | CASSLSGPWNEQFF
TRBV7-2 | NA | CASSRRGNTEAFF
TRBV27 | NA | CASSNHGQTYEQYF
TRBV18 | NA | CASSQRQGFAPGTEAFF
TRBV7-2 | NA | CASSFTQDGEQYF
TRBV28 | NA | CASSTHGQGLELFF
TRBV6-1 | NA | CASSEINGVGNQPQHF
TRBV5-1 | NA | CASSPGGKETQYF